A single sample is the source of the 30 T cell receptor beta chains below, sequenced in a study of blood T cell repertoires in COVID-19. Only in-frame clones appear in the TCRdb table, and some are missing; sequencing was by immunoSEQ multiplex PCR. The sample holds about 84,000 clones, approximately 80% seen once. The sequenced sample was peripheral blood. These receptors originate from a woman older than 75 with acute or convalescent COVID-19.

The chain recombines TRBV14 with TRBJ1-1; D is unclear. Trimming stripped 4 bases from V and 4 bases from J, with 13 bases between. The V gene's germline CDR1 is SGHDN and CDR2 FVKESK. The CDR3 is 14 amino acids. CDR3 DNA sequence: TGTGCCAGCAGCCGGCGGGGTCGGGGCACTGAAGCTTTCTTT. It is translated as CASSRRGRGTEAFF.

The chain combines TRBV19 with TRBJ1-4; TRBD1 is a possible D gene (5 bases). Germline V CDR1 and CDR2: LNHDA, SQIVND (reference sequence). The CDR3 covers 13 residues. Between the trimmed V and J ends, which lost 5 bases and 8 bases, there was a span of 12 bases. The CDR3 reads CASSQGREEKLFF. CDR3 DNA sequence: TGTGCCAGTAGTCAGGGAAGGGAAGAAAAACTGTTTTTT. The full variable domain, in which reference TRBV19 and TRBJ1-4 provide the parts outside the CDR3, is DGGITQSPKYLFRKEGQNVTLSCEQNLNHDAMYWYRQDPGQGLRLIYYSQIVNDFQKGDIAEGYSVSREKKESFPLTVTSAQKNPTAFYLCASSQGREEKLFFGSGTQLSVL.

The chain is built from TRBV4-3 and TRBJ1-1; D unresolved. Looked up from germline, CDR1 is LGHNA and CDR2 is YSLEER. The CDR3 is made up of 13 amino acids. The V end lost 5 bases, the J end lost 0 bases, and 7 bases lay between the germline ends. The CDR3 DNA sequence: TGCGCCAGCAGCAGAGGCTTGAACACTGAAGCTTTCTTT. Residues: CASSRGLNTEAFF.

In this sample, this clone turned up a few times. The chain recombines TRBV19 with TRBJ1-6, with a tentative D call TRBD1 (5 bases). The CDR3 loop spans 15 amino acids. V was shortened by 8 bases and J by 7 bases, with 18 bases between the two germline ends. The V gene's germline CDR1 is LNHDA and CDR2 SQIVND (reference sequence). The CDR3 loop is CASEYGQGRNSPLHF. CDR3 bases: TGTGCCAGTGAATACGGGCAGGGCCGCAATTCACCCCTCCACTTT.

The chain is built from TRBV25-1 and TRBJ2-5; TRBD1 matches at 9 bases. V trimming: 4 bases; J trimming: 5 bases; junction bases outside the gene matches: 8. The CDR3 length is 15 residues. Per germline, CDR1 MGHDK and CDR2 SYGVNS. The CDR3 is CASSGPGTGSETQYF. The CDR3 nucleotides are TGTGCCAGCAGTGGACCGGGGACAGGGTCGGAGACCCAGTACTTC.

The chain has TRBV5-3 and TRBJ2-5; TRBD1 aligns across 9 bases. TRBV5-3 is reported as an ORF; its role is uncertain. This CDR3 has 14 residues. J was trimmed by 5 bases and V by 1 base; bases with no gene match: 3. DNA for the CDR3: TGTGCCAGAAGCTTGTACAGGGGGCTGGAGACCCAGTACTTC. Amino acids: CARSLYRGLETQYF.

The chain is built from TRBV28 and TRBJ2-7; 11 bases are shared with TRBD2. Per germline, CDR1 MDHEN and CDR2 SYDVKM. Trimming took 2 bases from V and 2 from J; bases not matched to a gene: 5. This CDR3 spans 16 amino acids. The CDR3 sequence: CASSLGGSGGAYEQYF. In nucleotides, the CDR3 is TGTGCCAGCAGTTTAGGCGGTAGCGGGGGGGCCTACGAGCAGTACTTC.

This clone was recorded only once. The rearrangement joins TRBV30 to TRBJ2-5, with D perhaps TRBD1 (5 bases). Germline lookup yields CDR1 GTSNPN and CDR2 SVGIG (reference sequence). V shed 4 bases and J shed 2 bases, with 8 bases lying between them. This CDR3 is built from 12 residues. The CDR3 here is CAWNRQQETQYF. CDR3 in DNA: TGTGCCTGGAACAGACAGCAAGAGACCCAGTACTTC. The complete variable domain, with remaining parts taken from reference TRBV30 and TRBJ2-5, reads SQTIHQWPATLVQPVGSPLSLECTVEGTSNPNLYWYRQAAGRGLQLLFYSVGIGQISSEVPQNLSASRPQDRQFILSSKKLLLSDSGFYLCAWNRQQETQYFGPGTRLLVL.

The chain joins TRBV27 to TRBJ1-2; D is undetermined. The ends were cut back, 4 bases at V and 8 bases at J, with 17 bases in the middle. Germline-derived CDR1 and CDR2 are MNHEY and SMNVEV (reference sequence). The CDR3 has 14 amino acids. The CDR3 DNA is TGTGCCAGCAGTTCCTGGGGTCTAGCGGAAGGCTACACCTTC. Residues: CASSSWGLAEGYTF.

This clone has only a few counts. V usage is TRBV10-2 and J usage is TRBJ2-7, with 9 bases matching TRBD1. The CDR3 loop spans 14 amino acids. Germline V gene data show CDR1 as WSHSY and CDR2 as SAAADI. With 5 bases clipped from V and 1 base from J, the junction kept 3 bases outside the gene matches. In DNA form, the CDR3 reads TGCGCCAGCAGTAGGACAGGGGATTCCTACGAGCAGTACTTC. This sequence encodes CASSRTGDSYEQYF.

The V and J genes are TRBV18 and TRBJ2-7, with a possible D match to TRBD2 (6 bases). The length of the CDR3 is 17 residues. Germline V gene data show CDR1 as KGHSH and CDR2 as LQKENI. Between the trimmed V and J ends, which lost 6 bases and 0 bases, there was a span of 21 bases. CDR3 residues: CASSDSGGTHFSYEQYF. CDR3 coding DNA: TGTGCCAGCTCTGATTCGGGCGGGACTCACTTCTCCTACGAGCAGTACTTC.

The CDR3 is CASSQRGVGELFF. The CDR3 bases are TGTGCCAGCAGCCAACGGGGGGTCGGGGAGCTGTTTTTT. The gene calls are TRBV3-1 (or the pseudogene TRBV3-2) and TRBJ2-2; 7 bases are shared with TRBD2. Germline trimming cut 2 bases from V and 7 bases from J; bases unmatched to any gene: 1. The CDR3 has 13 residues. Germline-derived CDR1 and CDR2 are LGHDT and YNNKEL (reference sequence).

The V call is TRBV7-2, the J call TRBJ1-2; D unclear. Germline V gene sequence: CDR1 SGHTA, CDR2 FQGNSA. Trimming stripped 4 bases from V and 7 bases from J, with 13 bases between. The CDR3 has 13 residues. DNA for the CDR3: TGTGCCAGCAGCTCCCAGGAAAGATCTGGCTACACCTTC. Protein: CASSSQERSGYTF.

V is TRBV28 and J is TRBJ1-5; D not resolved. There are 12 residues in the CDR3. Trimming took off 3 bases at V and 5 bases at J, with 5 bases between the two ends. The V gene's germline CDR1 is MDHEN and CDR2 SYDVKM. CDR3 loop: CASSLRDQPQHF. CDR3 in DNA: TGTGCCAGCAGTTTGAGAGATCAGCCCCAGCATTTT.

The rearrangement joins TRBV6-1 to TRBJ2-7; tentatively, D is TRBD1 (6 bases). The CDR3 is made up of 14 amino acids. Germline CDR1 and CDR2: MNHNS and SASEGT. Between the trimmed V and J ends, which lost 3 bases and 4 bases, there was a span of 13 bases. In nucleotides, the CDR3 is TGTGCCAGCAGTGACCCCAGGGGTTGGTACGAGCAGTACTTC. It codes for CASSDPRGWYEQYF.

This clone was found a few times. V usage is TRBV7-9 and J usage is TRBJ2-3, with 9 bases identical to TRBD2. This CDR3 has 14 amino acids. Losses at the gene ends were 3 bases for V and 7 bases for J; bases not matched to a gene: 5. Germline CDR1 SEHNR, CDR2 FQNEAQ (reference sequence). DNA for the CDR3: TGTGCCAGCAGCTTTAGCGGGGGCGGGAATACGCAGTATTTT. Its translation: CASSFSGGGNTQYF.

V usage is TRBV3-1 (or the pseudogene TRBV3-2) and J usage is TRBJ2-2, with 9 positions matching TRBD1. Germline values: CDR1 LGHDT, CDR2 YNNKEL (reference sequence). With 3 bases clipped from V and 1 base from J, the junction kept 9 bases outside the gene matches. The CDR3 is made up of 18 amino acids. The CDR3 nucleotides read TGTGCCAGCAGCCATTGGCCCTCGACAGGGGGGAACACCGGGGAGCTGTTTTTT. Protein product: CASSHWPSTGGNTGELFF.

The V call is TRBV30, the J call TRBJ1-3; TRBD1 might be the D (6 bases). Germline lookup yields CDR1 GTSNPN and CDR2 SVGIG (reference sequence). The length of the CDR3 is 14 residues. The V and J ends lost 2 bases and 1 base respectively, with 9 bases between them. The CDR3 loop is CAWSPQGSGNTIYF. CDR3 sequence (DNA): TGTGCCTGGAGTCCACAGGGATCTGGAAACACCATATATTTT.

This clone was counted a few times. The chain couples TRBV9 to TRBJ2-3, with D unresolved. CDR1 and CDR2 (germline): SGDLS, YYNGEE. The V and J ends lost 0 bases and 1 base respectively, with 9 bases between them. The CDR3 has 15 residues. CDR3 nucleotides: TGTGCCAGCAGCGTAGTAACTACTGGCACAGATACGCAGTATTTT. Translating it yields CASSVVTTGTDTQYF.

In this sample, this clone turned up a few times. The J gene is TRBJ1-3, the V gene TRBV11-3; D remains unclear. Germline CDR1 is SGHNT and CDR2 is YENEEA. V dropped 5 bases and J dropped 4 bases, with 27 bases sitting between them. The CDR3 is made up of 19 amino acids. CDR3 loop: CASSNGRYCGVRSGNTIYF. DNA for the CDR3: TGTGCCAGCAGCAACGGCCGATACTGCGGGGTAAGATCGGGAAACACCATATATTTT.

The genes are TRBV29-1 and TRBJ1-5, with D tentatively TRBD1 (6 bases). CDR1 is SQVTM, CDR2 ANQGSEA, per germline. The CDR3 has 13 residues. V lost 5 bases and J 6 bases, leaving 14 bases between the germline ends. In DNA form, the CDR3 reads TGCAGCGTTCGAACAGGGCTCGGTCAGCCCCAGCATTTT. This encodes CSVRTGLGQPQHF.

This clone showed up just a few times. The chain couples TRBV6-5 to TRBJ1-1; TRBD1 aligns across 10 bases. Trimming took 2 bases from V and 10 from J; bases not matched to a gene: 7. The CDR3 is 14 amino acids. Looked up from germline, CDR1 is MNHEY and CDR2 is SVGAGI. The CDR3 spells CASSYDPGTGVAFF. CDR3 DNA sequence: TGTGCCAGCAGTTACGACCCCGGGACAGGGGTAGCTTTCTTT.

The chain employs TRBV18 and TRBJ1-1, with D unresolved. The CDR3 is made up of 14 amino acids. Trimming removed 6 bases at V and 1 base at J, with 12 bases between. Germline-derived CDR1 and CDR2 are KGHSH and LQKENI. The CDR3 DNA follows: TGTGCCAGCTCCGGAGGTATGGGGAACACTGAAGCTTTCTTT. This sequence encodes CASSGGMGNTEAFF.

The chain is built from TRBV28 and TRBJ2-5; D ambiguous. The CDR3 spans 13 residues. V gave up 9 bases and J gave up 1 base, with 12 bases separating them. Germline CDR1 is MDHEN and CDR2 is SYDVKM. CDR3 in DNA: TGTGCCAGTCTACTCCCGGGCCAAGAGACCCAGTACTTC. This sequence encodes CASLLPGQETQYF. Full variable domain (remainder filled in from reference TRBV28 and TRBJ2-5): DVKVTQSSRYLVKRTGEKVFLECVQDMDHENMFWYRQDPGLGLRLIYFSYDVKMKEKGDIPEGYSVSREKKERFSLILESASTNQTSMYLCASLLPGQETQYFGPGTRLLVL.

The CDR3 DNA is TGTGCCAGCAGCTTCGGTATTCTAGGTGGCTACACCTTC. Translating gives CASSFGILGGYTF. V is TRBV5-6 and J is TRBJ1-2; no clear D. Germline CDR1 is SGHDT and CDR2 is YYEEEE. The CDR3 has 13 residues. Trimming left V 2 bases short and J 7 bases short, with 12 bases between. The whole variable domain, remainder taken from reference TRBV5-6 and TRBJ1-2, is DAGVTQSPTHLIKTRGQQVTLRCSPKSGHDTVSWYQQALGQGPQFIFQYYEEEERQRGNFPDRFSGHQFPNYSSELNVNALLLGDSALYLCASSFGILGGYTFGSGTRLTVV.

V usage is TRBV11-3 and J usage is TRBJ1-2, with D maybe TRBD1 (5 bases). V gave up 1 base and J gave up 4 bases, with 10 bases separating them. From germline, CDR1 is SGHNT and CDR2 YENEEA. CDR3 length: 14 residues. In DNA form, the CDR3 reads TGTGCCAGCAGCTTAGCCCAGGGAAGCTATGGCTACACCTTC. Translating it yields CASSLAQGSYGYTF.

The chain employs TRBV12-3 or TRBV12-4 and TRBJ1-2; 9 nucleotides agree with TRBD1. This CDR3 has 13 amino acids. V dropped 5 bases and J dropped 8; count of bases not matched to a gene: 6. Here the CDR3 reads CASSIRDREGYTF. CDR3 DNA sequence: TGTGCCAGCAGTATCCGGGACAGGGAGGGCTACACCTTC.

This chain links TRBV5-1 with TRBJ1-4; D uncertain. This CDR3 has 15 amino acids. Germline CDR1 is SGHRS and CDR2 is YFSETQ. The V and J ends lost 0 bases and 8 bases respectively, with 14 bases between them. CDR3 region: CASSLAPRRGEKLFF. DNA of the CDR3: TGCGCCAGCAGCTTGGCCCCGAGGCGCGGAGAAAAACTGTTTTTT.

The J gene is TRBJ2-1, the V gene TRBV6-5; the D is unclear. The V end was cut by 8 bases, the J end by 0 bases, with 8 bases between. The CDR3 consists of 13 residues. In germline, CDR1 is MNHEY, CDR2 SVGAGI. CDR3 in DNA: TGTGCCAGCGGGCAGCTCTCCTACAATGAGCAGTTCTTC. Protein: CASGQLSYNEQFF.

The gene calls are TRBV6-5 and TRBJ2-7, with D maybe TRBD1 (5 bases). V gave up 5 bases and J gave up 5 bases, with 19 bases separating them. In germline, CDR1 is MNHEY, CDR2 SVGAGI. The CDR3 covers 15 residues. CDR3 nucleotides: TGTGCCAGCAGTAGGGGTGGGAACCTGGGGAACGAGCAGTACTTC. Its translation is CASSRGGNLGNEQYF.